The sequence of this T cell receptor (beta chain) was determined in a study of T cell repertoires in cytomegalovirus infection (dated by TCRdb to the late 2010s). Turning to the overall study: The HLA type of each donor mattered for the analysis, because public TCR beta signatures pointed to carriage of CMV infection along with the matching HLA type.

Instrument used: Illumina HiSeq 1500. The raw public reads went through TCRdb reprocessing: fastp at Q25, MiXCR clone calling, in-frame beta chains kept. Under each unique CDR3 protein, matching rows form one entry showing the most common genes and DNA. Here the sample has approximately 500,000 distinct CDR3 sequences; about 11% occur a single time. Roughly 10% of the sample is in the top ten clones. CDR1 is given as SGHDT and CDR2 as YYEEEE, both from the germline V gene. The CDR3 measures 16 amino acids from cysteine to phenylalanine. Only the CDR3 portion is preserved as DNA: 48 bases, with reading frame beginning at the first base. Comments on this clonotype: What this receptor recognizes is not known. The germline gene is not matched at one end of the junction; a read error may be the cause.

Summary of the overall study and its limitations: The ex vivo response was dominated by HLA-C-restricted CMV-specific TCR beta clonotypes, which also provided the single most frequent clonotype in two of eight donors. Cumulative frequency of public TCR beta family members discriminated carriers of CMV infection plus the relevant HLA type in this cohort and an independent approximately 340-donor cohort.

The sequence links TRBV5-6 to TRBJ2-1; 8 nucleotides in the junction match TRBD2. Sequencing was performed on PBMCs. This TCR came from a human donor in good health (CMV status not recorded). Some clones in this sample may be carry-over from other donors' samples. CDR3 sequence: CASSFITGGLYNVQCF. DNA sequence: TGTGCCAGCAGCTTTATTACGGGAGGGCTCTACAATGTGCAGTGCTTC.